Each of the 20 T cell receptor beta chains below was sequenced from the same sample in a study of T-cell reconstitution after alpha-beta-depleted transplantation in children. Preparation of the TCRbeta library used unique molecular identifiers. TCRdb passed the PCR reads through MiXCR, listing each CDR3 protein once. In the table there are approximately 1,000,000 distinct CDR3 sequences, about 29% of which are singletons. This sample comprised PBMCs, mostly from graft donor cells, obtained 360 days after TCRalphabeta/CD19-depleted stem cell transplant. All receptors come from a boy younger than two who had a stem cell transplant for SCID, so the T cells may come from the graft donor.

The rearrangement joins TRBV2 to TRBJ2-7, with D perhaps matching TRBD1 (5 bases). This CDR3 has 13 residues. V lost 9 bases and J lost 4, with 16 bases in between. Germline V gene data show CDR1 as SNHLY and CDR2 as FYNNEI. The DNA of the CDR3 is TGTGCCAGGGGCAAAGGGGTCTATTACGAGCAGTACTTC. As protein: CARGKGVYYEQYF.

The chain uses TRBV20-1 and TRBJ1-1; D is unclear. Between the trimmed V and J ends, which lost 4 bases and 0 bases, there was a span of 9 bases. The CDR3 contains 13 residues. Per the germline V gene, CDR1 is DFQATT and CDR2 is SNEGSKA (reference sequence). The CDR3 loop is CSAMRTVNTEAFF. The CDR3 region has the DNA TGCAGTGCTATGAGGACGGTGAACACTGAAGCTTTCTTT.

This clonotype was recorded a few times. This chain uses TRBV25-1 with TRBJ1-1, with a possible D match to TRBD1 (5 bases). This CDR3 is built from 16 residues. Germline CDR1 and CDR2: MGHDK and SYGVNS. V gave up 3 bases and J gave up 3 bases, with 17 bases separating them. The CDR3 sequence: CASSESLGGADTEAFF. As DNA, the CDR3 is TGTGCCAGCAGTGAGTCTCTTGGCGGGGCGGACACTGAAGCTTTCTTT.

This clonotype was counted ten times or more. The chain is built from TRBV7-6 and TRBJ2-1; 10 bases fit TRBD2. Germline values: CDR1 SGHVS, CDR2 FNYEAQ. CDR3 length: 13 amino acids. The J segment lost 9 bases and the V segment lost 6 bases, leaving 5 bases of the junction unmatched. The CDR3 here is CASRQRGGGEQFF. DNA of the CDR3: TGTGCCAGCAGACAGCGGGGGGGCGGTGAGCAGTTCTTC.

This clonotype occurred a few times. The chain is built from TRBV4-3 and TRBJ1-2; no reliable D call. The germline V gene encodes CDR1 LGHNA and CDR2 YSLEER. This CDR3 is built from 14 residues. V gave up 0 bases and J gave up 4 bases, with 9 bases separating them. DNA for the CDR3: TGCGCCAGCAGCCAAGATTTGGCAGCCTATGGCTACACCTTC. This sequence encodes CASSQDLAAYGYTF.

This clonotype appeared a few times. V gene TRBV12-3 or TRBV12-4 combines with J gene TRBJ1-4, with a tentative D call TRBD1 (5 bases). This CDR3 comprises 14 residues. V was cut by 2 bases and J by 8 bases, with 12 bases left in between. The CDR3: CASSLWGGNEKLFF. The CDR3 coding sequence is TGTGCCAGCAGTTTATGGGGCGGGAACGAAAAACTGTTTTTT.

This clonotype was detected only a few times. The chain couples TRBV6-5 to TRBJ2-1; 7 bases match TRBD1. V lost 8 bases to trimming and J lost 3 bases; unmatched junction nucleotides: 4. The germline CDR1 and CDR2 sequences are MNHEY and SVGAGI. This CDR3 comprises 13 residues. The CDR3 reads CASGDRVYNEQFF. CDR3 coding DNA: TGTGCCAGCGGAGACAGGGTCTACAATGAGCAGTTCTTC.

In this sample, this clonotype turned up a few times. The chain combines TRBV28 with TRBJ2-6; possibly TRBD1 or TRBD2 for D (5 bases each). Trimming removed 8 bases from V and 3 bases from J, with 29 bases in between. This CDR3 region has 20 residues. The V gene's germline CDR1 is MDHEN and CDR2 SYDVKM. This chain's CDR3 is CASASGLRAPKGSGANVLTF. The CDR3 coding sequence is TGTGCCAGCGCCTCTGGACTCCGGGCTCCAAAGGGGAGTGGGGCCAACGTCCTGACTTTC. The complete variable domain, with remaining parts taken from reference TRBV28 and TRBJ2-6, reads DVKVTQSSRYLVKRTGEKVFLECVQDMDHENMFWYRQDPGLGLRLIYFSYDVKMKEKGDIPEGYSVSREKKERFSLILESASTNQTSMYLCASASGLRAPKGSGANVLTFGAGSRLTVL.

The V gene is TRBV7-2, the J gene TRBJ2-3; 10 nucleotides align to TRBD2. Germline trimming cut 5 bases from V and 3 bases from J; bases unmatched to any gene: 11. CDR3 length: 17 residues. CDR1 and CDR2 (germline): SGHTA, FQGNSA. CDR3 bases: TGTGCCAGCAGCCTGATGATGGTAGCGGGGGGAACAGATACGCAGTATTTT. This codes for CASSLMMVAGGTDTQYF.

The CDR3 sequence is CASSRGTGDGNTIYF. For the CDR3, the DNA is TGTGCCAGCAGCCGTGGGACAGGGGATGGAAACACCATATATTTT. The chain has TRBV13 and TRBJ1-3; 10 bases agree with TRBD1. Trimming cost V 5 bases and J 3 bases; bases outside gene matches: 4. This CDR3 is built from 15 residues. The V gene's germline CDR1 is PRHDT and CDR2 FYEKMQ (reference sequence).

The rearrangement joins TRBV27 to TRBJ2-3; D gene ambiguous. There are 18 residues in the CDR3. With 4 bases removed from V and 0 bases from J, the gap between germline ends came to 20 bases. Germline assignment: CDR1 MNHEY and CDR2 SMNVEV (reference sequence). The CDR3 sequence is CASSSSPHIRSSTDTQYF. CDR3 bases: TGTGCCAGCAGTTCCTCCCCCCACATACGGTCGAGCACAGATACGCAGTATTTT.

This chain joins TRBV5-1 and TRBJ2-1; 9 nucleotides align to TRBD1. Germline assignment: CDR1 SGHRS and CDR2 YFSETQ. The CDR3 length is 15 residues. V trimming: 2 bases; J trimming: 4 bases; junction bases outside the gene matches: 4. The CDR3 region is CASSFWDRAYNEQFF. The CDR3, as DNA: TGCGCCAGCAGCTTTTGGGACAGGGCGTACAATGAGCAGTTCTTC.

This clonotype was seen a few times. This chain connects TRBV5-6 to TRBJ2-5; a possible D gene is TRBD2 (5 bases). Germline V gene lookup returns CDR1 SGHDT and CDR2 YYEEEE. V was shortened by 1 base and J by 1 base, with 11 bases between the two germline ends. The CDR3 loop spans 15 amino acids. DNA for the CDR3: TGTGCCAGCAGCTTGTTGGCGGGCTTCCAAGAGACCCAGTACTTC. Translating it yields CASSLLAGFQETQYF.

The rearrangement uses TRBV29-1 and TRBJ2-1, with 11 nucleotides matching TRBD2. After removal of 6 bases from V and 10 bases from J, the junction contained 17 bases not matched to a gene. The CDR3 covers 16 residues. Looked up from germline, CDR1 is SQVTM and CDR2 is ANQGSEA. CDR3: CSVVAGWLAGGGEQFF. The CDR3 DNA reads as TGCAGCGTCGTTGCCGGTTGGCTAGCGGGGGGAGGGGAGCAGTTCTTC.

The V and J genes are TRBV12-3 or TRBV12-4 and TRBJ1-5; no reliable D call. Trimming took off 5 bases at V and 4 bases at J, with 12 bases between the two ends. The CDR3 has 14 residues. CDR3 nucleotides: TGTGCCAGCAGTCTCTTGGGGTTTAATCAGCCCCAGCATTTT. Protein sequence: CASSLLGFNQPQHF.

The count of this clonotype is one. The V gene is TRBV29-1, the J gene TRBJ2-3, with a possible D match to TRBD1 (6 bases). The CDR3 totals 12 residues. V was pared by 6 bases and J by 4 bases, with 11 bases between. The germline gives CDR1 SQVTM, CDR2 ANQGSEA. In DNA form, the CDR3 reads TGCAGCGTCATGAAGGGGGCAGATACGCAGTATTTT. This encodes CSVMKGADTQYF.

This clonotype came up a few times. The chain couples TRBV7-2 to TRBJ2-2, with a weak D call TRBD2 (6 bases). In germline, CDR1 is SGHTA, CDR2 FQGNSA. The ends were cut back, 2 bases at V and 4 bases at J, with 17 bases in the middle. CDR3 size: 17 residues. The CDR3 sequence: CASSLSLGRRGTGELFF. The DNA for the CDR3 is TGTGCCAGCAGCTTATCCCTCGGCAGGCGGGGCACCGGGGAGCTGTTTTTT.

This clonotype was seen a few times. This rearrangement joins TRBV12-3 or TRBV12-4 to TRBJ1-3; D gene unclear. The CDR3 consists of 13 residues. The V end was cut by 3 bases, the J end by 0 bases, with 3 bases between. Here the CDR3 reads CASSFTSGNTIYF. CDR3 nucleotide sequence: TGTGCCAGCAGTTTTACCTCTGGAAACACCATATATTTT.

This chain joins TRBV18 and TRBJ2-5; 9 bases are a match to TRBD2. Germline assignment: CDR1 KGHSH and CDR2 LQKENI. This CDR3 is 14 amino acids long. V lost 1 base to trimming and J lost 5 bases; unmatched junction nucleotides: 2. The CDR3 protein is CASSPLAGEETQYF. Here the CDR3 DNA reads TGTGCCAGCTCACCACTAGCGGGGGAGGAGACCCAGTACTTC.

The chain carries TRBV4-2 and TRBJ2-3; D unresolved. The germline V gene has CDR1 LGHNA and CDR2 YNFKEQ. The CDR3 is made up of 18 amino acids. The V gene lost 2 bases and the J gene lost 3 bases, with 21 bases spanning the gap. The CDR3 DNA sequence: TGTGCCAGCAGCCAATTTAGGGCGTCCTACATTTCTACAGATACGCAGTATTTT. Encoded protein: CASSQFRASYISTDTQYF.